The sequence of this T cell receptor (beta chain) was determined in a study of blood T cell repertoires in COVID-19. Whole-study context: Sites in the United States, Italy and Spain provided acute and convalescent COVID-19 samples. T cells, B-cell-depleted T cells, or PBMCs supplied cDNA or gDNA.

Clones were sequenced by immunoSEQ multiplex PCR, and TCRdb holds only the in-frame ones, with some missing. The table lists under 150,000 clones, 84% of them singletons, with 5% to 7% in the top ten. Up to 2 weeks before entering the study, exposed participants had met a COVID-19 case. V lost 4 bases and J lost 6; bases outside the gene matches: 17. The CDR3 is 17 residues long. Germline CDR1 and CDR2: LNHDA and SQIVND (reference sequence). Sequencing was performed on PBMCs or T cells enriched from blood (not recorded which). The chain links TRBV19 to TRBJ1-1; 7 bases are shared with TRBD1. The TCR comes from a woman aged 45-65 years who had been exposed to COVID-19. The CDR3 protein is CASSTYRGGRGSAEAFF. CDR3 DNA: TGTGCCAGTAGTACCTACCGAGGGGGCAGGGGCAGTGCTGAAGCTTTCTTT.